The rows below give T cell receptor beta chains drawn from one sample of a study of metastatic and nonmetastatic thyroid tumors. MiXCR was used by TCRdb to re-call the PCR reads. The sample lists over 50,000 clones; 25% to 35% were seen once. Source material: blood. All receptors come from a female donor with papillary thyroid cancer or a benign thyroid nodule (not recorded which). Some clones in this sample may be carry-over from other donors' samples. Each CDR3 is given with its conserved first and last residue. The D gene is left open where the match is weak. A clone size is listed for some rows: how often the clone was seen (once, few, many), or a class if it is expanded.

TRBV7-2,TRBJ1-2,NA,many,TGTGCCAGCAGCTTAGCAGGATTAAGCTATGGCTACACCTTC,CASSLAGLSYGYTF
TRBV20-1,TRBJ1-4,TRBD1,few,TGCAGTGCTAGACCCACTGGGGACAGCGGTAATGAAAAACTGTTTTTT,CSARPTGDSGNEKLFF
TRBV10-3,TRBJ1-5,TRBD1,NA,TGTGCCATCAACGACGGGACAGGAAATCAGCCCCAGCATTTT,CAINDGTGNQPQHF
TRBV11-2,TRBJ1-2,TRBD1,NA,TGTGCCAGCAGCTTAGAAAGGGGGCGCGGCTACACCTTC,CASSLERGRGYTF
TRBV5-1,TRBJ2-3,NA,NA,TGCGCCAGCAGCTTTGACAGGTCAGATACGCAATATTTT,CASSFDRSDTQYF
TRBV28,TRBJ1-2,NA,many,TGTGCCAGCAGTGTACAGGGTCCCTATGGCTACACCTTC,CASSVQGPYGYTF
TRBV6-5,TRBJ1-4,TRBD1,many,TGTGCCAGCAGTTACGGTGCAGGGGGTAATGAAAAACTGTTTTTT,CASSYGAGGNEKLFF
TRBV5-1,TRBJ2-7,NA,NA,TGCGCCAGCAGCTTGGGTGGGGGCTTATACGAGCAGTACTTC,CASSLGGGLYEQYF
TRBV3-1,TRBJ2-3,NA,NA,TGTGCCAGCAGCCAATACGGGGGGCAGTATTTT,CASSQYGGQYF
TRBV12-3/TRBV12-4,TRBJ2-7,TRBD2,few,TGTGCCAGCAGTTTAGTATTAGCGGGAGGCTACGAGCAGTACTTC,CASSLVLAGGYEQYF
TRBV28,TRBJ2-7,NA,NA,TGTGCCAGCAGTCTAATTACAGGGTTATCCGAGCAGTACTTC,CASSLITGLSEQYF
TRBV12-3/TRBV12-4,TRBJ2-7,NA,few,TGTGCCAGCAGTTTAGCGCTCCGATACGAGCAGTACTTC,CASSLALRYEQYF
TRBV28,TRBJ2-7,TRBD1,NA,TGTGCCAGCAAGTCTCCGGGACAGAGTGATTACGAGCAGTACTTC,CASKSPGQSDYEQYF
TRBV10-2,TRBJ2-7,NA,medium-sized,TGCGCCAGCAGTGAGTCGAGGACGGAGCAGTACTTC,CASSESRTEQYF
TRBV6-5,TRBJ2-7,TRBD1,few,TGTGCCAGCAGTTACCAAGGACAGGGCTACGAGCAGTACTTC,CASSYQGQGYEQYF
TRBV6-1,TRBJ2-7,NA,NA,TGTGCCAGCAGTAGGATGACAGGTTTCTACGAGCAGTACTTC,CASSRMTGFYEQYF
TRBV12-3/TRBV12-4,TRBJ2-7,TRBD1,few,TGTGCCAGCACTACCATACAAGCCAGGACAGGCTACGAGCAGTACTTC,CASTTIQARTGYEQYF
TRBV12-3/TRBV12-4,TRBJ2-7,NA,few,TGTGCCAGCAGCACCGGGGGACTTTACGAGCAGTACTTC,CASSTGGLYEQYF
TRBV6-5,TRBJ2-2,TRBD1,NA,TGTGCCAGCAGTTCTCCGGGACAGGGGTACACCGGGGAGCTGTTTTTT,CASSSPGQGYTGELFF
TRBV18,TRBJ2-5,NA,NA,TGTGCCAGCTCACCACCAGTCTTGAGACTGCAAGAGACCCAGTACTTC,CASSPPVLRLQETQYF
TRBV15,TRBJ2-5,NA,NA,TGTGCCACCAGCAGAGATCTACTAGAGACCCAGTACTTC,CATSRDLLETQYF
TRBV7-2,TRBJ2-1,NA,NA,TGTGCCAGCAGCCGTGGAGGGGCGTCCAATGAGCAGTTCTTC,CASSRGGASNEQFF
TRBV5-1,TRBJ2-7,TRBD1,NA,TGCGCCGGCAGCTTGACGGGACAGGGGGGCAACGAGCAGTACTTC,CAGSLTGQGGNEQYF
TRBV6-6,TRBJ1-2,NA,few,TGTGCCAGCAGTTACCCGGACAGCTATGGCTACACCTTC,CASSYPDSYGYTF
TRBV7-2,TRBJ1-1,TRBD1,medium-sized,TGTGCCAGCACCTCCCGGCAGGGGGCCGCTGAAGCTTTCTTT,CASTSRQGAAEAFF
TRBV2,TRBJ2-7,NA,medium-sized,TGTGCCAGCAGCGGACTTATATTCTCCTACGAGCAGTACTTC,CASSGLIFSYEQYF
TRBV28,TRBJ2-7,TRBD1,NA,TGTGCCAGCAGTTTCCCGGACAGGGGTACCTACGAGCAGTACTTC,CASSFPDRGTYEQYF
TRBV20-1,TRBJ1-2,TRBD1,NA,TGCAGTGCTATAGATTCAGGACAGGGTAACTATGGCTACACCTTC,CSAIDSGQGNYGYTF
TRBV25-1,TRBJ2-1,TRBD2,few,TGTGCCAGCAGTGAGTCCTTAGCGGGAGGGATTAGAGAGCAGTTCTTC,CASSESLAGGIREQFF
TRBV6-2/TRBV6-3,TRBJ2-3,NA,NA,TGTGCCAGCAGTTACAGCCTGGATCGCACAGATACGCAGTATTTT,CASSYSLDRTDTQYF
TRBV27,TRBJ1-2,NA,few,TGTGCCAGCAGTTTAGATCGGGGGGTTAATGGCTACACCTTC,CASSLDRGVNGYTF
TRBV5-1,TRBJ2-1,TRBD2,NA,TGCGCCAGCAGCTTGGGGTCTAGCGGGAGGGGAAATGAGCAGTTCTTC,CASSLGSSGRGNEQFF
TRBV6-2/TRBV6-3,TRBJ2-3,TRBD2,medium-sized,TGTGCCAGCAGTTACTCTAGCGGGAGCACAGATACGCAGTATTTT,CASSYSSGSTDTQYF
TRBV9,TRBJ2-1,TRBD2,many,TGTGCCAGCAGCGACCGGACTAGCGGGATCAGGAATGAGCAGTTCTTC,CASSDRTSGIRNEQFF
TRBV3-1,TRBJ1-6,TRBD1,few,TGTGCCAGCAGCCCCGGGACAGGCGGTTCACCCCTCCACTTT,CASSPGTGGSPLHF
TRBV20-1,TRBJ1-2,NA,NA,TGCAGTGCTAGAGGTTCAGGACAGTGGCCCGCCCCATATGGCTACACCTTC,CSARGSGQWPAPYGYTF
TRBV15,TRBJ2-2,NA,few,TGTGCCACCAGTTATGACAGTACCGGGGAGCTGTTTTTT,CATSYDSTGELFF
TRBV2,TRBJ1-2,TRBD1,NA,TGTGCCAGCAGCTCCAGTGCCGGGACAGTTACTTATGGCTACACCTTC,CASSSSAGTVTYGYTF
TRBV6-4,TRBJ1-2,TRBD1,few,TGTGCCAGCCGACCGGGACAGGGAAACTATGGCTACACCTTC,CASRPGQGNYGYTF
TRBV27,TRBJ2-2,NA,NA,TGTGCCACCTCCCGGGAATATGAAGGCGGGGAGCTGTTTTTT,CATSREYEGGELFF
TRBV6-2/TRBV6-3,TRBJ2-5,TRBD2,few,TGTGCCAGCAGTTACCTAGGTCGACTCAGCGGGGGTGTATGGACCCAGTACTTC,CASSYLGRLSGGVWTQYF
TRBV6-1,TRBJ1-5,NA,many,TGTGCCAGCAGTGAATTTGGGGCCCTCCTTCAGCCCCAGCATTTT,CASSEFGALLQPQHF
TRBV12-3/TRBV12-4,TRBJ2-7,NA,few,TGTGCCAGCAGTTTAAGGACTCCTACCTACGAGCAGTACTTC,CASSLRTPTYEQYF
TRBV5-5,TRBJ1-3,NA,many,TGTGCCAGCAGTGGTGCAAAGGCTGGAAACACCATATATTTT,CASSGAKAGNTIYF
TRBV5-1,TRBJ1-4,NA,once,TGCGCCAGCAGCCAAGGGGTAGGAGAAAAACTGTTTTTT,CASSQGVGEKLFF
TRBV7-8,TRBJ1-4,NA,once,TGTGCCAGCAGCTTAGGCTTGATGAGTGAAAAACTGTTTTTT,CASSLGLMSEKLFF
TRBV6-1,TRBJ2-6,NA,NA,TGTGCCAGCAGTGGGGGTGGGCAGCCGGCCAACGTCCTGACTTTC,CASSGGGQPANVLTF
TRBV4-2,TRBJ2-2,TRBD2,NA,TGTGCCAGCAGCCAAGGTACCTTAGCGGGCGGGACCGGGGAGCTGTTTTTT,CASSQGTLAGGTGELFF
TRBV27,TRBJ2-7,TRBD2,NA,TGTGCCAGCAGTGAACTAGCGGGAGGCAAAGAGCAGTACTTC,CASSELAGGKEQYF
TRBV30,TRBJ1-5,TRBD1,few,TGTGCCTGGAGTCCCATCGGACAGGGGCCAAATCAGCCCCAGCATTTT,CAWSPIGQGPNQPQHF
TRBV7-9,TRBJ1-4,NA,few,TGTGCCAGCAGCGACCGCAGGGACACTAATGAAAAACTGTTTTTT,CASSDRRDTNEKLFF
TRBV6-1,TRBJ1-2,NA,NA,TGTGCCAGCAGGGAGGACTGCTACACCTTC,CASREDCYTF
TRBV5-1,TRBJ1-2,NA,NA,TGCGCCAGCAGCTTGGTGGGGGGACCCTATGGCTACACCTTC,CASSLVGGPYGYTF
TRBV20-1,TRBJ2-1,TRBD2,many,TGCAGTGCTAGAGATCTGTCTAGCGGTGAGCAGTTCTTC,CSARDLSSGEQFF
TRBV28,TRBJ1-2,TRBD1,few,TGTGCCAGCAGTTCGGAGGGGGAGGGGGCGAGGGTCTATGGCTACACCTTC,CASSSEGEGARVYGYTF